This T cell receptor (beta chain) was profiled in a study of response to subunit inactivated influenza vaccine. Study conclusions and caveats: Authors suggested seasonal influenza vaccinations each recruit few new T cells.

The CDR3 loop spans 14 amino acids. Looked up from germline, CDR1 is ENHRY and CDR2 is SYGVKD. Trimming removed 10 bases from V and 3 bases from J, with 17 bases in between. Concerning this clonotype: What it binds is not known.

TCRdb reanalysed the RT-PCR reads using MiXCR and keeps one entry per CDR3 protein. The sample contains 300,000 to 350,000 distinct CDR3 sequences, approximately 23% of which appear only once. The source is a man aged 50-75 years who received an inactivated influenza vaccine. This rearrangement joins TRBV10-3 to TRBJ2-3; maybe TRBD2 (7 bases). Specimen: PBMCs from blood, collected 21 months after vaccination. In DNA, the CDR3 is TGTGCCACTGAATGGGGGGGGCCTACAGATACGCAGTATTTT. It encodes CATEWGGPTDTQYF.